The entry that follows covers one TCR beta chain sequence. The target antigen is unknown. The entry originates in a study of identical twins. Overall study results and limits: Sharing of beta out-of-frame sequences by twins showed a weaker excess. A lower insertion count was a feature of abundant cord blood beta clonotypes, with no such feature in memory repertoires.

TCRdb used MiXCR to reprocess the 5' RACE reads, holding one entry per CDR3 protein. The sample lists hundreds of thousands of distinct CDR3 sequences, 8.5% to 9.5% occurring once. Per the germline V gene, CDR1 is SQVTM and CDR2 is ANQGSEA. The V and J ends lost 4 bases and 4 bases respectively, with 13 bases between them. The CDR3 is 13 residues long. The same sample was also used in a study of yellow fever vaccine responses in identical twins. That report notes: On the reported evidence, twins' vaccine T cell responses seemed partly convergent and partly personalized.

Sequenced input: PBMCs. The chain has TRBV29-1 and TRBJ1-2; D possibly corresponds to TRBD1 (5 bases). This TCR was recovered from a woman younger than 35 in good health. DNA of the CDR3: TGCAGCGTTGGACAGCTGACCCGCTATGGCTACACCTTC. This codes for CSVGQLTRYGYTF.